Ten or more counts support the clone carrying this T cell receptor beta chain. Its target is unknown. Individual cDNA molecules each received unique molecular identifiers attached to them. Using its own MiXCR run on the 5' RACE reads, TCRdb lists one record per CDR3 protein. The table lists about 61,000 distinct CDR3 sequences, more than 10% of them singletons, with roughly 1.2% in the top ten. These data are taken from a study of early T cells in non-severe SARS-CoV-2 infection. Study overall: The chains were unpaired, and the sequenced material was bulk RNA from unsorted whole blood.

Study outcomes and limitations: Anti-spike CD8 specificities were favored by VDJdb matching, whose results missed private and CD4 specificities.

Germline assignment: CDR1 SGHVS and CDR2 FQNEAQ. The CDR3 is made up of 13 amino acids. Between the trimmed V and J ends, which lost 1 base and 10 bases, there was a span of 13 bases. The source is an adult who was a healthcare worker with PCR-confirmed SARS-CoV-2 infection or an uninfected control (not recorded which). The donor label of this sample is uncertain. The sample here was whole blood, taken at baseline. The V call is TRBV7-8, the J call TRBJ1-2; possibly TRBD1 for D (5 bases). The CDR3 protein is CASSLVVGGPYTF. CDR3 sequence (DNA): TGTGCCAGCAGCTTAGTAGTGGGGGGACCCTACACCTTC.